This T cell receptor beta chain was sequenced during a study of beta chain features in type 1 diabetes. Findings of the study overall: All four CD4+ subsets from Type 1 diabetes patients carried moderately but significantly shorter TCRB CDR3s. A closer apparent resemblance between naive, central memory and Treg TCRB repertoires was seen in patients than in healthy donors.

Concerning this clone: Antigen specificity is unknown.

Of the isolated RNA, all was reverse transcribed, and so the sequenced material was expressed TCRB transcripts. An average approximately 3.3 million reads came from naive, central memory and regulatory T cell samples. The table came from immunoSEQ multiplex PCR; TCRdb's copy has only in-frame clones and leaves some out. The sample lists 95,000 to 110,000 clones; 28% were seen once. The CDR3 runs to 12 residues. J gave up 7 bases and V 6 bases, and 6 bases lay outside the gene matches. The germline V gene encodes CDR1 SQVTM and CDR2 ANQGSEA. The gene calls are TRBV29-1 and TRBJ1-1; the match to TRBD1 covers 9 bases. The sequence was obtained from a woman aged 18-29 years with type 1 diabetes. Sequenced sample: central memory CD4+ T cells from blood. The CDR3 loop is CSVHRGLGEAFF. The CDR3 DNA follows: TGCAGCGTGCACAGGGGGCTTGGTGAAGCTTTCTTT.